This T cell receptor (beta chain) is from a study of cytomegalovirus exposure and HLA in healthy donors. Study-wide findings and caveats: When analyzed later, a missense DCLRE1C variant was found to be linked to TCR beta V- and J-gene trimming.

With regard to this clone: Its specificity is not known.

The PCR contained 60 Vbeta and 13 Jbeta primers. Only in-frame clones appear in the TCRdb table, and some are missing; sequencing was by immunoSEQ multiplex PCR. The sample yields a few hundred thousand clones, approximately 80% seen once. The length of the CDR3 is 15 residues. The trim removed 6 bases at V and 2 bases at J, leaving 6 bases unmatched. Looked up from germline, CDR1 is KGHSH and CDR2 is LQKENI. The origin of this receptor is a middle-aged man in good health and CMV-seronegative. The V and J genes are TRBV18 and TRBJ2-5; 10 bases match TRBD1. Material for sequencing was PBMCs. The CDR3 DNA sequence: TGTGCCAGCTCTCCGGGACAGGGGTCTCAAGAGACCCAGTACTTC. It specifies CASSPGQGSQETQYF. The full variable domain, its missing parts supplied by reference TRBV18 and TRBJ2-5, is NAGVMQNPRHLVRRRGQEARLRCSPMKGHSHVYWYRQLPEEGLKFMVYLQKENIIDESGMPKERFSAEFPKEGPSILRIQQVVRGDSAAYFCASSPGQGSQETQYFGPGTRLLVL.